This T cell receptor (beta chain) was captured in a study of T cells in Graves' hyperthyroidism and ophthalmopathy. Across the whole study: Peripheral blood draws took place at initial diagnosis, ahead of any treatment.

Germline CDR1 and CDR2: PRHDT and FYEKMQ (reference sequence). The CDR3 runs to 14 residues. Trimming shortened V by 5 bases and J by 3 bases, and 13 bases separated the two germline ends. Amplified regions were TCR beta CDR3 sequences from RNA transcripts. Primed by the HTBI set, a first-round RT-PCR was run on the TCR CDR3. TCRdb reanalysed the multiplex PCR reads using MiXCR and keeps one entry per CDR3 protein. This table has about half a million distinct CDR3 sequences, 22% appearing once. Source material: blood. The V and J genes are TRBV13 and TRBJ1-2; perhaps TRBD1 as D (5 bases). The receptor was isolated from a woman aged 70-85 years with Graves' ophthalmopathy. CDR3 sequence (DNA): TGTGCCAGCAGCCGCAGGGTTACGTACTATGGCTACACCTTC. Translated: CASSRRVTYYGYTF. Based on the CDR3 plus reference TRBV13 and TRBJ1-2, the full variable domain is AAGVIQSPRHLIKEKRETATLKCYPIPRHDTVYWYQQGPGQDPQFLISFYEKMQSDKGSIPDRFSAQQFSDYHSELNMSSLELGDSALYFCASSRRVTYYGYTFGSGTRLTVV.